This record concerns one T cell receptor (beta chain) sequence. Its antigen specificity is not known. No base-level quality is on record; no much larger clone is a single base apart. Spanning cysteine to phenylalanine, the CDR3 consists of 14 amino acids. Only CDR3 DNA is held: 42 bases, read in frame from base 1. The germline V gene (reference sequence) gives CDR1 as LNHDA and CDR2 as SQIVND. V is cut by 5 bases and J by 5 bases, and the space between the germline ends is 15 bases. The data belong to a study of T cell repertoires in cytomegalovirus infection (dated by TCRdb to the late 2010s). For context, the study as a whole: Donor HLA type was relevant to the analysis, because carriage of CMV infection together with the matching HLA type was indicated by public TCR beta signatures.

Instrument on record: Illumina HiSeq 1500. The public reads were reanalyzed by TCRdb: fastp trimming at Q25, MiXCR alignment, in-frame beta chains only. Each CDR3 protein appears once, grouped with its most common genes and DNA. In all, the sample holds some 180,000 distinct CDR3 sequences, and 17% of those were seen once. The ten largest clones capture approximately 25% of the sample. Here is what the overall study found, with its caveats: The ex vivo response was dominated by HLA-C-restricted CMV-specific TCR beta clonotypes, which also provided the single most frequent clonotype in two of eight donors. Cumulative frequency of public TCR beta family members discriminated carriers of CMV infection plus the relevant HLA type in this cohort and an independent roughly 320-donor cohort.

This clonotype was obtained from a human donor in good health (CMV status not recorded). Some clones in this sample may be carry-over from other donors' samples. The chain uses TRBV19 and TRBJ1-2; the D gene is possibly TRBD1, with 6 bases matching. Sequencing was performed on CD8+ T cells from PBMCs. The encoded CDR3 is CASSLYLGQYGYTF. The DNA sequence is TGTGCCAGTAGTCTCTACCTCGGACAGTATGGCTACACCTTC.